This is a list of T cell receptor beta chains from one sample in a study of CD8 T cells in ankylosing spondylitis. MiXCR, run by TCRdb on the 5' RACE reads, gives a single entry per CDR3 protein. Of more than 600,000 distinct CDR3 sequences listed, 15% to 20% were seen once; the top ten hold under 20%. Sequenced input: blood, either unsorted or a sorted T cell fraction (not recorded which). These receptors originate from a male donor with ankylosing spondylitis. The CDR3 runs from the conserved cysteine through the conserved F or W. The D gene is left open where the match is weak. Rows may omit the clone size; those that give it use once, few, many or a size class.

few,TRBJ2-7,-,11,TRBV29-1,CSVVDHYEQYF,TGCAGCGTTGTGGATCATTACGAGCAGTACTTC
-,TRBJ2-3,-,15,TRBV27,CASSLTPAGRDTQYF,TGTGCCAGCAGTTTAACCCCTGCGGGGCGGGATACGCAGTATTTT
few,TRBJ1-2,-,15,TRBV20-1,CSARDLGSRSGGYTF,TGCAGTGCTAGAGATCTCGGGTCCCGAAGTGGTGGCTACACCTTC
few,TRBJ1-5,-,14,TRBV7-9,CASSQQGWDQPQHF,TGTGCCAGCAGCCAACAGGGTTGGGATCAGCCCCAGCATTTT
-,TRBJ2-7,-,13,TRBV5-1,CASRASETYEQYF,TGCGCCAGTAGGGCTAGCGAGACCTACGAGCAGTACTTC
-,TRBJ2-1,-,16,TRBV4-1,CASSQQGVRGGNEQFF,TGCGCCAGCAGCCAACAAGGGGTCAGGGGGGGGAATGAGCAGTTCTTC
-,TRBJ2-1,-,15,TRBV19,CASSIRAVSYNEQFF,TGTGCCAGTAGTATACGGGCGGTTTCCTACAATGAGCAGTTCTTC
-,TRBJ2-2,-,16,TRBV7-2,CASSFLVASRTGELFF,TGTGCCAGCAGCTTCTTGGTAGCCTCGAGGACCGGGGAGCTGTTTTTT
-,TRBJ2-7,TRBD1,15,TRBV9,CASSVGRTGPYEQYF,TGTGCCAGCAGCGTAGGAAGGACAGGTCCCTACGAGCAGTACTTC
few,TRBJ2-1,-,14,TRBV5-1,CASSLQGIYNEQFF,TGCGCCAGCAGCTTACAGGGTATCTACAATGAGCAGTTCTTC
-,TRBJ2-1,-,15,TRBV27,CASWELGSSYNEQFF,TGTGCCAGTTGGGAGCTTGGGAGCTCCTACAATGAGCAGTTCTTC
few,TRBJ2-2,-,15,TRBV7-9,CASSLDLRGTGELFF,TGTGCCAGCAGCTTAGACTTACGGGGCACCGGGGAGCTGTTTTTT
-,TRBJ2-3,-,15,TRBV27,CASSFGLSSTDTQYF,TGTGCCAGCAGTTTTGGACTTTCTAGCACAGATACGCAGTATTTT
few,TRBJ1-1,TRBD1,15,TRBV5-1,CASSLQQGTNTEAFF,TGCGCCAGCAGCTTACAACAGGGGACGAACACTGAAGCTTTCTTT
once,TRBJ2-7,-,15,TRBV5-8,CASRLRDAFWVEQYF,TGTGCCAGCAGACTCCGGGACGCCTTCTGGGTCGAGCAGTACTTC
few,TRBJ2-1,TRBD2,12,TRBV28,CAGSGDYNEQFF,TGTGCCGGAAGCGGGGATTACAATGAGCAGTTCTTC
-,TRBJ1-6,TRBD1,18,TRBV5-5,CASSQGVQGATYNSPLHF,TGTGCCAGCAGCCAGGGTGTCCAGGGGGCCACCTATAATTCACCCCTCCACTTT
few,TRBJ2-5,-,13,TRBV12-3/TRBV12-4,CASSWGLQETQYF,TGTGCCAGCAGCTGGGGACTGCAAGAGACCCAGTACTTC
-,TRBJ2-1,TRBD1,14,TRBV3-1,CASSRTGFGNEQFF,TGTGCCAGCAGCAGGACAGGGTTCGGCAATGAGCAGTTCTTC
many,TRBJ2-1,-,13,TRBV5-1,CASSLRDNNEQFF,TGCGCCAGCAGCCTCCGGGACAACAATGAGCAGTTCTTC
-,TRBJ2-7,-,15,TRBV12-3/TRBV12-4,CASTKDAGPGYEQYF,TGTGCCAGCACCAAGGACGCGGGGCCGGGATACGAGCAGTACTTC
many,TRBJ1-1,-,15,TRBV5-1,CASSFTGSPNTEAFF,TGCGCCAGCAGCTTTACAGGGAGCCCGAACACTGAAGCTTTCTTT
few,TRBJ2-2,-,14,TRBV15,CATSWDTNTGELFF,TGTGCCACCAGCTGGGACACGAACACCGGGGAGCTGTTTTTT
few,TRBJ2-2,-,15,TRBV20-1,CSARDWGANTGELFF,TGCAGTGCTAGAGATTGGGGGGCTAACACCGGGGAGCTGTTTTTT
few,TRBJ1-1,-,15,TRBV7-3,CASSLMGGADTEAFF,TGTGCCAGCAGCTTAATGGGGGGCGCGGACACTGAAGCTTTCTTT
-,TRBJ1-1,-,12,TRBV2,CASGAGNTEAFF,TGTGCCAGCGGTGCAGGGAACACTGAAGCTTTCTTT
-,TRBJ1-5,-,15,TRBV5-1,CASSLEGQLNQPQHF,TGCGCCAGCAGCTTGGAGGGTCAGCTCAATCAGCCCCAGCATTTT
many,TRBJ2-5,-,13,TRBV6-1,CASSEGLQETQYF,TGTGCCAGCTCCGAGGGACTCCAAGAGACCCAGTACTTC
few,TRBJ2-7,TRBD1,17,TRBV11-1,CASSSRTGGISSYEQYF,TGTGCCAGCAGCTCACGGACAGGGGGCATTAGCTCCTACGAGCAGTACTTC
-,TRBJ1-5,TRBD1,15,TRBV27,CASSLTGDTNQPQHF,TGTGCCAGCAGTTTAACAGGGGATACCAATCAGCCCCAGCATTTT
-,TRBJ2-5,TRBD2,16,TRBV12-3/TRBV12-4,CASSLGLAGVWETQYF,TGTGCCAGCAGTTTGGGGCTAGCGGGAGTTTGGGAGACCCAGTACTTC
-,TRBJ1-1,-,16,TRBV11-3,CASSAGQTPMNTEAFF,TGTGCCAGCAGCGCGGGACAAACCCCGATGAACACTGAAGCTTTCTTT
few,TRBJ2-2,-,14,TRBV7-2,CASSSIGNTGELFF,TGTGCCAGCAGCTCGATTGGGAACACCGGGGAGCTGTTTTTT
-,TRBJ2-5,TRBD1,14,TRBV7-2,CASSLRQGRETQYF,TGTGCCAGCAGCTTAAGACAGGGTAGGGAGACCCAGTACTTC
-,TRBJ2-2,-,14,TRBV7-9,CASSSLPGTGELFF,TGTGCCAGCAGCTCTCTACCAGGAACCGGGGAGCTGTTTTTT
-,TRBJ2-2,-,16,TRBV5-8,CASSLVRGQGTGELFF,TGTGCCAGCAGCTTGGTTCGGGGGCAGGGCACCGGGGAGCTGTTTTTT
few,TRBJ2-7,-,14,TRBV20-1,CSARGGLRDYEQYF,TGCAGTGCTAGAGGAGGCCTCAGGGACTACGAGCAGTACTTC
few,TRBJ1-1,-,14,TRBV3-1,CASSQPPKNTEAFF,TGTGCCAGCAGCCAACCACCGAAGAACACTGAAGCTTTCTTT
-,TRBJ2-2,-,14,TRBV10-2,CASSSIGGAGELFF,TGCGCCAGCAGCTCGATAGGGGGGGCCGGGGAGCTGTTTTTT
few,TRBJ1-5,-,14,TRBV19,CASSIVGTNQPQHF,TGTGCCAGTAGTATAGTTGGCACCAATCAGCCCCAGCATTTT
-,TRBJ1-4,-,15,TRBV7-2,CASSLVAGLNEKLFF,TGTGCCAGCAGCTTAGTGGCAGGGTTGAATGAAAAACTGTTTTTT
few,TRBJ1-4,-,13,TRBV28,CATLNGAREKLFF,TGTGCCACCCTAAATGGGGCCCGCGAAAAACTGTTTTTT